Shown below are 4 T cell receptor beta chains from a single sample sequenced in a study of blood T cell repertoires in COVID-19. Measured with immunoSEQ multiplex PCR; TCRdb has only the in-frame clones, and not every one. The sample has just under 90,000 clones; roughly 90% are singletons. Sample: peripheral blood. All receptors derive from a man aged 55 to 70 with acute or convalescent COVID-19.

The chain combines TRBV10-3 with TRBJ1-1; tentatively, D is TRBD1 (6 bases). Per the germline V gene, CDR1 is ENHRY and CDR2 is SYGVKD. Trimming took 4 bases from V and 5 from J, leaving 14 bases between them. This CDR3 region has 14 residues. The CDR3 DNA reads as TGTGCCATCAGTGTAGGCAGGGGAAGGACTGAAGCTTTCTTT. This encodes CAISVGRGRTEAFF.

The CDR3 DNA follows: TGTGCCAGCAGCTATCCCGGGACTAGTGTAGGCACCGGGGAGCTGTTTTTT. Its translation: CASSYPGTSVGTGELFF. The chain has TRBV4-2 and TRBJ2-2; 8 bases are a match to TRBD2. Trimming took 5 bases from V and 4 from J; bases not matched to a gene: 12. Germline assignment: CDR1 LGHNA and CDR2 YNFKEQ. This CDR3 comprises 17 residues.

The CDR3 sequence: CASSLRTLNTGELFF. In nucleotides, the CDR3 is TGTGCCAGCAGCCTTAGGACACTGAACACCGGGGAGCTGTTTTTT. The rearrangement links TRBV7-9 to TRBJ2-2; tentatively, D is TRBD1 (5 bases). CDR1 and CDR2 from the germline V gene are SEHNR and FQNEAQ (reference sequence). V was clipped by 5 bases and J by 1 base, with 11 bases between them. The CDR3 spans 15 residues.

The chain is built from TRBV19 and TRBJ1-5; TRBD1 agrees at 8 bases. This CDR3 spans 16 amino acids. The germline V gene has CDR1 LNHDA and CDR2 SQIVND (reference sequence). V trimming: 7 bases; J trimming: 4 bases; junction bases outside the gene matches: 12. The CDR3 region is CASNGNTGGFNQPQHF. Here the CDR3 DNA reads TGTGCCAGTAACGGAAACACAGGGGGGTTTAATCAGCCCCAGCATTTT.